A selection of T cell receptor beta chains follows, all from one sample in a study of T cell changes during pregnancy in multiple sclerosis. The protocol was immunoSEQ multiplex PCR, while the TCRdb copy is restricted to in-frame clones and leaves out a portion. The data hold 40,000 or so clones, with 80% to 95% observed a single time. Sequenced here: CD8+ T cells from peripheral blood mononuclear cells, sampled before pregnancy. Source of these receptors: a female donor with multiple sclerosis, enrolled in a pregnancy study. Each CDR3 is given with its conserved first and last residue. The order of the fields is CDR3 DNA, CDR3 protein, clone size, J gene, D gene, V gene. D genes are given only for firm matches. Only part of the rows carry a size: once, few, many, or a class if the clone is expanded.

TGTGCCAGCAGCTTAGGGACTAGCGGATCCTACGAGCAGTACTTC | CASSLGTSGSYEQYF | once | TRBJ2-7 | TRBD2 | TRBV5-5
TGTGCCAGCAGTCGTCGGGAGAGGCCCCTCCACTTT | CASSRRERPLHF | - | TRBJ1-6 | - | TRBV28
TGCGCCAGCAGCTTACCAGACAATGAGCAGTTCTTC | CASSLPDNEQFF | - | TRBJ2-1 | - | TRBV5-1
TGTGCCAGCAGACCACCGGGTGGGCAGCCCCAGCATTTT | CASRPPGGQPQHF | - | TRBJ1-5 | - | TRBV28
TGTGCCAGCAGTTTGAACCCTATAACAGATACGCAGTATTTT | CASSLNPITDTQYF | - | TRBJ2-3 | - | TRBV28
TGTGCCACCGAAGGACAGGGGCCTGAAGCTTTCTTT | CATEGQGPEAFF | once | TRBJ1-1 | TRBD1 | TRBV2
TGTGCCAGCTCAGGAACAGGGGGCGAAAGCTCCTACAATGAGCAGTTCTTC | CASSGTGGESSYNEQFF | - | TRBJ2-1 | TRBD1 | TRBV9
TGTGCCAGCAGCTTAGGGGGAGGGAACGAGCAGTACTTC | CASSLGGGNEQYF | few | TRBJ2-7 | TRBD2 | TRBV7-3
TGTGCCACCAGCAGAGATCGTCGCAATGAGCAGTTCTTC | CATSRDRRNEQFF | - | TRBJ2-1 | - | TRBV15
TGTGCCAGCAGTTTGGGGTATCGGGGAACCTACAATGAGCAGTTCTTC | CASSLGYRGTYNEQFF | - | TRBJ2-1 | - | TRBV27
TGTGCCAGCTCACCCGAGCACAGCTCCTACGAGCAGTACTTC | CASSPEHSSYEQYF | - | TRBJ2-7 | - | TRBV18
TGTGCCAGCAGCTTAACAACTAGTGGTGAAGCTTTCTTT | CASSLTTSGEAFF | - | TRBJ1-1 | - | TRBV13
TGTGCCAGCAGTCCCAGAAGCGGGAGGTCAAAAAATACGCAGTATTTT | CASSPRSGRSKNTQYF | - | TRBJ2-3 | TRBD2 | TRBV27
TGTGCCAGCAGCCTGACATTATACTACGAGCAGTACTTC | CASSLTLYYEQYF | - | TRBJ2-7 | - | TRBV14
TGTGCCAGTAGTATAGGGCAGGGTGTTCATCAGCCCCAGCATTTT | CASSIGQGVHQPQHF | - | TRBJ1-5 | - | TRBV19
TGTGCCAGCAGCGGTGGACTAGCGGGGGGGCTGTGGGAGCAGTTCTTC | CASSGGLAGGLWEQFF | - | TRBJ2-1 | TRBD2 | TRBV9
TGTGCCTGGACAGCGGGCCGGACTGAAGCTTTCTTT | CAWTAGRTEAFF | - | TRBJ1-1 | - | TRBV30
TGTGCCAGTCTGGGGACAGGGGGGGATGGCTACACCTTC | CASLGTGGDGYTF | - | TRBJ1-2 | TRBD1 | TRBV27
TGTGCCAGCAGTTTATACGCAGGGTTAAGCGACGAGCAGTACTTC | CASSLYAGLSDEQYF | few | TRBJ2-7 | - | TRBV27
TGTGCCAGTAGTATCTCCGGGACAAAAGGCCAAGAGACCCAGTACTTC | CASSISGTKGQETQYF | few | TRBJ2-5 | - | TRBV19
TGCGCCAGCAGCGACCGGGACAGGGGAGGGAATGAGCAGTTCTTC | CASSDRDRGGNEQFF | few | TRBJ2-1 | TRBD1 | TRBV5-1
TGTGCCAGCAGTGACCGGAACTATGGCTACACCTTC | CASSDRNYGYTF | few | TRBJ1-2 | - | TRBV2
TGTGCCAGCAGCTTCCTCTGGGACAGGGGGAAAACTGAAGCTTTCTTT | CASSFLWDRGKTEAFF | - | TRBJ1-1 | TRBD1 | TRBV27
TGTGCCAGCAGTGACCTTACTAGCGGGGGAAAAGAGACCCAGTACTTC | CASSDLTSGGKETQYF | - | TRBJ2-5 | TRBD2 | TRBV6-4
TGTGCCAGCAAACCGAGCGGGGGCTACGAGCAGTACTTC | CASKPSGGYEQYF | - | TRBJ2-7 | TRBD2 | TRBV5-4
TGTGCCTGGAGTGTCGACAGCCGCTACGAGCAGTACTTC | CAWSVDSRYEQYF | once | TRBJ2-7 | - | TRBV30
TGTGCCAGCAGTGGTAGCGGGGCTAGCTCCTACGAGCAGTACTTC | CASSGSGASSYEQYF | - | TRBJ2-7 | TRBD2 | TRBV6-1
TGTGCCAGCAGACCAGACAGTCTCTATGGCTACACCTTC | CASRPDSLYGYTF | - | TRBJ1-2 | - | TRBV27
TGTGCCAGCAGGGGGACTAGCGGGGCCCGGGTAAACAATGAGCAGTTCTTC | CASRGTSGARVNNEQFF | - | TRBJ2-1 | TRBD2 | TRBV5-4
TGCGCCAGCAGCCAAGAATGGGCGGGAGGGCTCACCGGGGAGCTGTTTTTT | CASSQEWAGGLTGELFF | once | TRBJ2-2 | TRBD2 | TRBV4-1
TGCAGCGTTGAAGCGGGGAGTGACTACGAGCAGTACTTC | CSVEAGSDYEQYF | - | TRBJ2-7 | - | TRBV29-1
TGTGCCAGCAGTCACAGGGGCCCACATGAGCAGTTCTTC | CASSHRGPHEQFF | - | TRBJ2-1 | TRBD1 | TRBV2
TGTGCCAGCAGTGAAGCGGGAGGCCCCCTTTACGAGCAGTACTTC | CASSEAGGPLYEQYF | - | TRBJ2-7 | - | TRBV6-1
TGTGCCAGCAGTTACTCGCCACTGAGAAACTATGGCTACACCTTC | CASSYSPLRNYGYTF | - | TRBJ1-2 | - | TRBV6-5
TGTGCCATCGCGACAGGGCCTTTGGGCTACACCTTC | CAIATGPLGYTF | - | TRBJ1-2 | TRBD1 | TRBV2
TGTGCTAGTGGTTTGGGGTTAGGGGACACTGAAGCTTTCTTT | CASGLGLGDTEAFF | few | TRBJ1-1 | - | TRBV12-5
TGCGCCAGCAGCTACAACTTGGAGTCTTTGAACACTGAAGCTTTCTTT | CASSYNLESLNTEAFF | - | TRBJ1-1 | - | TRBV4-1
TGTGCCAGCAGTGATAGGACTAGCACAGATACGCAGTATTTT | CASSDRTSTDTQYF | - | TRBJ2-3 | - | TRBV6-1
TGTGCCAGCAGCAATCTAAGGGGTGGCTACACCTTC | CASSNLRGGYTF | - | TRBJ1-2 | - | TRBV11-1
TGTGCCAGCAGCTTTTGGGGACAATTCTCTGGAAACACCATATATTTT | CASSFWGQFSGNTIYF | - | TRBJ1-3 | - | TRBV13
TGTGCCAGCTCGGGACATGTGAACACTGAAGCTTTCTTT | CASSGHVNTEAFF | - | TRBJ1-1 | - | TRBV27
TGCAGCGTCCCTCTCAGGGGGCCCAACAATGAGCAGTTCTTC | CSVPLRGPNNEQFF | - | TRBJ2-1 | TRBD1 | TRBV29-1
TGTGCCAGCAGCTGGGGACTAGCGGTTGAGCAGTTCTTC | CASSWGLAVEQFF | - | TRBJ2-1 | TRBD2 | TRBV7-9
TGTGCCAGCAATGGGGACCCTAGCGGGGGCTACACCGGGGAGCTGTTTTTT | CASNGDPSGGYTGELFF | - | TRBJ2-2 | TRBD2 | TRBV5-5
TGCGCCAGCAGCCAAGCGGACAGGGGAGGATCTGAAGCTTTCTTT | CASSQADRGGSEAFF | - | TRBJ1-1 | TRBD1 | TRBV4-1
TGTGCCAGCAGCTCCCTCACACGGACTAGCGGGAGCGCCGGGGAGCTGTTTTTT | CASSSLTRTSGSAGELFF | - | TRBJ2-2 | TRBD2 | TRBV11-2
TGTGCCAGCAGTTTCAGGTACAGGGTGAGTGGGTACACTGAAGCTTTCTTT | CASSFRYRVSGYTEAFF | - | TRBJ1-1 | - | TRBV28
TGCGCCAGCAGCTTATGGACTAGCCATGATACGCAGTATTTT | CASSLWTSHDTQYF | - | TRBJ2-3 | TRBD2 | TRBV4-1
TGTGCCAGCAGCGTTAGCGGGGGTAGAAACATTCAGTACTTC | CASSVSGGRNIQYF | - | TRBJ2-4 | TRBD2 | TRBV9
TGTGCCATCAGTGACTCAGACAGGGGGCCCTACAATGAGCAGTTCTTC | CAISDSDRGPYNEQFF | - | TRBJ2-1 | TRBD1 | TRBV10-3
TGTGCCAGCAGCTCAGAGACAGATACCATCTATGGCTACACCTTC | CASSSETDTIYGYTF | once | TRBJ1-2 | - | TRBV5-4